This T cell receptor (beta chain) came from a study of PD-L1 blockade in urothelial cancer. Time point here: pretreatment peripheral blood. Germline V gene data show CDR1 as SEHNR and CDR2 as FQNEAQ (reference sequence). The CDR3 loop spans 14 amino acids. J was trimmed by 4 bases and V by 1 base; bases with no gene match: 3. Assay: immunoSEQ multiplex PCR; the TCRdb copy retains only in-frame clones and omits some. Among roughly 40,000 clones listed, roughly 90% were seen once. This specimen consisted of PBMCs, obtained around atezolizumab (anti-PD-L1) treatment. The V call is TRBV7-9, the J call TRBJ2-7; 8 nucleotides match TRBD2. This sequence originates from a woman aged 60 to 75 with urothelial cancer. The DNA of the CDR3 is TGTGCCAGCAGCTTAGTAAGCGGGAGTTACGAGCAGTACTTC. It yields the protein CASSLVSGSYEQYF.